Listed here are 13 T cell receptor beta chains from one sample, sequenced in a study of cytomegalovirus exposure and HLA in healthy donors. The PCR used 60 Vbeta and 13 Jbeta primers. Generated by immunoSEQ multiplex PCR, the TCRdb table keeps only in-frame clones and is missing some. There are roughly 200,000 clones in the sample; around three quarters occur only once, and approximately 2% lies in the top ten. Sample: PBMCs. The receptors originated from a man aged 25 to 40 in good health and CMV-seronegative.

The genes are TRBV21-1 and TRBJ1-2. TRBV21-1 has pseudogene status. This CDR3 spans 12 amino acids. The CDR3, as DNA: TGTGCGGGGAAGGGGGGGGACTATGGCTACACCTTC. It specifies CAGKGGDYGYTF.

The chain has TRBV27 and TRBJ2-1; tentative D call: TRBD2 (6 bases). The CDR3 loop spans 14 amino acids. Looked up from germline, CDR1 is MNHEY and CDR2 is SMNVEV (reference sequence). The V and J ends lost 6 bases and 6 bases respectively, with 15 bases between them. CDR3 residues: CASSGGTPLNEQFF. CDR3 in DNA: TGTGCCAGCAGCGGAGGGACTCCTCTCAATGAGCAGTTCTTC.

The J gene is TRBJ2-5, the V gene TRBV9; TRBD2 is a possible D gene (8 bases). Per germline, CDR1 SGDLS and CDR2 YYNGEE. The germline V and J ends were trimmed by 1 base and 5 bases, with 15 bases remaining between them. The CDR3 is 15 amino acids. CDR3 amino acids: CASSVRGLGGETQYF. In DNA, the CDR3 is TGTGCCAGCAGCGTAAGGGGACTAGGGGGCGAGACCCAGTACTTC. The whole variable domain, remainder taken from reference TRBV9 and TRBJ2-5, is DSGVTQTPKHLITATGQRVTLRCSPRSGDLSVYWYQQSLDQGLQFLIQYYNGEERAKGNILERFSAQQFPDLHSELNLSSLELGDSALYFCASSVRGLGGETQYFGPGTRLLVL.

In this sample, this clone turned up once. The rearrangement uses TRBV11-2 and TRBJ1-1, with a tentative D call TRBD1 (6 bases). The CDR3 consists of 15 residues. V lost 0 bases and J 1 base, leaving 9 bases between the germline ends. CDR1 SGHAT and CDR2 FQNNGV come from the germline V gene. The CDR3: CASSLEAGANTEAFF. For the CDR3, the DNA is TGTGCCAGCAGCTTAGAGGCAGGGGCGAACACTGAAGCTTTCTTT. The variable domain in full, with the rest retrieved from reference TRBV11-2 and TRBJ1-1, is EAGVAQSPRYKIIEKRQSVAFWCNPISGHATLYWYQQILGQGPKLLIQFQNNGVVDDSQLPKDRFSAERLKGVDSTLKIQPAKLEDSAVYLCASSLEAGANTEAFFGQGTRLTVV.

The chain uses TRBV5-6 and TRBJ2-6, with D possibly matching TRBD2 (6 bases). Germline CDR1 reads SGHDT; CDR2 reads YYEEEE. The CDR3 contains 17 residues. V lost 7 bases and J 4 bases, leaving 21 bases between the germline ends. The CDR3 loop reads CASLILGGSSGANVLTF. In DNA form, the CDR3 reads TGTGCCAGCCTTATTTTGGGGGGATCGTCCGGGGCCAACGTCCTGACTTTC. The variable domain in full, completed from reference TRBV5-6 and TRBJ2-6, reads DAGVTQSPTHLIKTRGQQVTLRCSPKSGHDTVSWYQQALGQGPQFIFQYYEEEERQRGNFPDRFSGHQFPNYSSELNVNALLLGDSALYLCASLILGGSSGANVLTFGAGSRLTVL.

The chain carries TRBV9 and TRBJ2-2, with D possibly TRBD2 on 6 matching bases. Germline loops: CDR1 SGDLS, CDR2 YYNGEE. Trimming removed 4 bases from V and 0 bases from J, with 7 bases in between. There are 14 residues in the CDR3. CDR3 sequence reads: CASSIAANTGELFF. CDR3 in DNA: TGTGCCAGCAGCATAGCGGCGAACACCGGGGAGCTGTTTTTT.

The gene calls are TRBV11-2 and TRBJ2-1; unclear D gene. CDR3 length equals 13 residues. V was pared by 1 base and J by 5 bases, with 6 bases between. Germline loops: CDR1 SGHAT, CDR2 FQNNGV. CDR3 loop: CASSLVLDNEQFF. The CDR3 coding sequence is TGTGCCAGCAGCTTAGTCCTAGACAATGAGCAGTTCTTC.

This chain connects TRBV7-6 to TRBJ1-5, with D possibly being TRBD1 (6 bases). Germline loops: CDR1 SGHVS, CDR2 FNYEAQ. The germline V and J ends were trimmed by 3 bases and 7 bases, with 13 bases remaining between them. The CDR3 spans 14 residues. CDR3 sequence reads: CASSLGAGSQPQHF. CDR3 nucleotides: TGTGCCAGCAGCTTGGGGGCGGGCTCGCAGCCCCAGCATTTT.

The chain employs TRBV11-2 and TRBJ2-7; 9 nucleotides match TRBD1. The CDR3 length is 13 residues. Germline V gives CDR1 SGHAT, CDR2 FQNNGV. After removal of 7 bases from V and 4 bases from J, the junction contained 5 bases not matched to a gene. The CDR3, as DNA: TGTGCCAGCATCCGGACAGGGGCTTACGAGCAGTACTTC. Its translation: CASIRTGAYEQYF.

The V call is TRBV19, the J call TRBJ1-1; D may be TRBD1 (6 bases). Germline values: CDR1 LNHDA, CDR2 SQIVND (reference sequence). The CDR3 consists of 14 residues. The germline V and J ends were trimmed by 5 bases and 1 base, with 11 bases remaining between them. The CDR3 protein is CASSFRGPNTEAFF. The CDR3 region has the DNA TGTGCCAGTAGTTTCAGGGGACCGAACACTGAAGCTTTCTTT.

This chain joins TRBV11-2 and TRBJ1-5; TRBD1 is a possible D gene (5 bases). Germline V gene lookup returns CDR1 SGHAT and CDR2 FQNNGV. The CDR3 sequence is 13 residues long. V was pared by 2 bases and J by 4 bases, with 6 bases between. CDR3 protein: CASSLRGNQPQHF. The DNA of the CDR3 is TGTGCCAGCAGCTTACGGGGGAATCAGCCCCAGCATTTT.

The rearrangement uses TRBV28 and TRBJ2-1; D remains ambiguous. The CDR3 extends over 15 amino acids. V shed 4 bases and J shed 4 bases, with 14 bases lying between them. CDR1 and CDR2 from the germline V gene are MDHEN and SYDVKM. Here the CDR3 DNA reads TGTGCCAGCAGTTCATCCCAGGCCGTGTACAATGAGCAGTTCTTC. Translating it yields CASSSSQAVYNEQFF.

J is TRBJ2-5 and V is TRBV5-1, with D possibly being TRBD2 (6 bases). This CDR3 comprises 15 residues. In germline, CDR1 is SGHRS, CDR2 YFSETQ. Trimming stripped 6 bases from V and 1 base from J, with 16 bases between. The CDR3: CASKLLAISQETQYF. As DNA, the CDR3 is TGCGCCAGCAAACTCCTAGCGATCAGCCAAGAGACCCAGTACTTC.